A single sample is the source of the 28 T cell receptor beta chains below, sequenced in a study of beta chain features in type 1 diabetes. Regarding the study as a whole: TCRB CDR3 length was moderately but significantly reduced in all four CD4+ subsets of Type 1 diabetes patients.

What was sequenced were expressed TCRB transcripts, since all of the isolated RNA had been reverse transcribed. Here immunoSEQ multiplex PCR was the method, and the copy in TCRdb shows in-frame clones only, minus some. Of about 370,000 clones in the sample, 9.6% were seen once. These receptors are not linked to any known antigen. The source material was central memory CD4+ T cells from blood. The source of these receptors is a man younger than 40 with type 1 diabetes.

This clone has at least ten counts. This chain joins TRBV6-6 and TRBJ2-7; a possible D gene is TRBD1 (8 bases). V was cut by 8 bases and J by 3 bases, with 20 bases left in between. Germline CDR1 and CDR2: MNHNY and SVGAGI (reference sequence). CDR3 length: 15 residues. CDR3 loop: CASSTGGQDYYEQYF. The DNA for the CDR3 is TGTGCCAGCTCAACGGGGGGACAGGACTACTACGAGCAGTACTTC.

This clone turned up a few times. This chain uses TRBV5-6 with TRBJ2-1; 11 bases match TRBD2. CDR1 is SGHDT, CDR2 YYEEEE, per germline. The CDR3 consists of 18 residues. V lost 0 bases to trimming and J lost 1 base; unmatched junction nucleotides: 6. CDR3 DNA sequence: TGTGCCAGCAGCTTGGGGCTAGCGGGAGGTAGGTCCTACAATGAGCAGTTCTTC. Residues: CASSLGLAGGRSYNEQFF.

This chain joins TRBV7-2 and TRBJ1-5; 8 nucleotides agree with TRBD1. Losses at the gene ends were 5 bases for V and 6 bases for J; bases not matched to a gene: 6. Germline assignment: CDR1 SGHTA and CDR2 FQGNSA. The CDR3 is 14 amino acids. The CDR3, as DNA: TGTGCCAGCAGCGTACAGGGGGGAGGTCAGCCCCAGCATTTT. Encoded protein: CASSVQGGGQPQHF.

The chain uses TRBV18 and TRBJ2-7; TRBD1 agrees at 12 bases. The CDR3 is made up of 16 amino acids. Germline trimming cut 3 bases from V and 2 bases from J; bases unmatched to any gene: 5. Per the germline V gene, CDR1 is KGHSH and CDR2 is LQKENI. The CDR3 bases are TGTGCCAGCTCACCTGCGGGGACAGGGGGCCCCTACGAGCAGTACTTC. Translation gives CASSPAGTGGPYEQYF.

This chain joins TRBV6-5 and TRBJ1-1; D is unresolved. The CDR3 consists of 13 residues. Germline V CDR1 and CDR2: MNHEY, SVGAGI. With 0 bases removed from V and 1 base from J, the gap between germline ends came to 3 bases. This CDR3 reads CASSYSWNTEAFF. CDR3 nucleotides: TGTGCCAGCAGTTACTCCTGGAACACTGAAGCTTTCTTT.

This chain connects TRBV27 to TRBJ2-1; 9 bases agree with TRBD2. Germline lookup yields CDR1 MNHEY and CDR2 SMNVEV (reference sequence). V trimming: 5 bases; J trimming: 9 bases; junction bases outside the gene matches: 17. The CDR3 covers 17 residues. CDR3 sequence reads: CASSPAGLGVAGVEQFF. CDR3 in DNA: TGTGCCAGCAGTCCCGCTGGGCTTGGAGTAGCGGGAGTTGAGCAGTTCTTC.

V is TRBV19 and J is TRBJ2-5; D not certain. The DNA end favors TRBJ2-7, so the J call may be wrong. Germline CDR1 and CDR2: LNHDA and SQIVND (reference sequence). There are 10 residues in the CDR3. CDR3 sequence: CARPTVEQYF. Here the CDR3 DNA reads TGTGCCAGACCCACGGTCGAGCAGTACTTC.

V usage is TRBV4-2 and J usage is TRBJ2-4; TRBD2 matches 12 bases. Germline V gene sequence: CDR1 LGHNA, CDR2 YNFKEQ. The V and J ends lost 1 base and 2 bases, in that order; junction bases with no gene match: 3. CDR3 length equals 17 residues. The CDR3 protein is CASSQGLAGVPKNIQYF. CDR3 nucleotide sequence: TGTGCCAGCAGCCAAGGACTAGCGGGAGTGCCCAAAAACATTCAGTACTTC.

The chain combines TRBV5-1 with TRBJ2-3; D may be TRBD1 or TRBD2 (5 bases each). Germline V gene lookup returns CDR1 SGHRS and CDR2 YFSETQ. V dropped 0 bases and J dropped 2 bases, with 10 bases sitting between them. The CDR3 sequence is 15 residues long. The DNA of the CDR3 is TGCGCCAGCAGCTTGGGGGACCAGCCCACAGATACGCAGTATTTT. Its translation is CASSLGDQPTDTQYF.

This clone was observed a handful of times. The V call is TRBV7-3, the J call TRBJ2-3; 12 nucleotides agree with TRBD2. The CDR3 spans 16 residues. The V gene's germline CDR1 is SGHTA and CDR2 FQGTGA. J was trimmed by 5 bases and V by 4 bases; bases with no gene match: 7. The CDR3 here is CASSSTSGGRGDTQYF. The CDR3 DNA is TGTGCCAGCAGCTCGACTAGCGGGGGAAGAGGAGATACGCAGTATTTT.

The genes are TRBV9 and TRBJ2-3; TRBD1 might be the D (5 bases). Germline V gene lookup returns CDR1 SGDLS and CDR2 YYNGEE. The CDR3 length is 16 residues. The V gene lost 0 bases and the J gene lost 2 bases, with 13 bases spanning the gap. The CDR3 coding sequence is TGTGCCAGCAGCGTAGGGACACTCTCTTCCACAGATACGCAGTATTTT. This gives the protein CASSVGTLSSTDTQYF.

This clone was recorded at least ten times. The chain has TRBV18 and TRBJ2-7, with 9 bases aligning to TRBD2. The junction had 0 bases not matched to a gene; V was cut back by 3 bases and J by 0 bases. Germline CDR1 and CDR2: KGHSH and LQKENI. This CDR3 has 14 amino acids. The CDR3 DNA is TGTGCCAGCTCACCTAGCGGGGGCTCCTACGAGCAGTACTTC. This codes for CASSPSGGSYEQYF.

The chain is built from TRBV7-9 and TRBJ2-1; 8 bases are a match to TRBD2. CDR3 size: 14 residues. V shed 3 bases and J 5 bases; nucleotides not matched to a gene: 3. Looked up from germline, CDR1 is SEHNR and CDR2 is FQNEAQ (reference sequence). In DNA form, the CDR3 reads TGTGCCAGCAGCTTTCGCGGGGGGAACAATGAGCAGTTCTTC. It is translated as CASSFRGGNNEQFF. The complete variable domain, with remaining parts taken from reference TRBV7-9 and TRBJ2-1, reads DTGVSQNPRHKITKRGQNVTFRCDPISEHNRLYWYRQTLGQGPEFLTYFQNEAQLEKSRLLSDRFSAERPKGSFSTLEIQRTEQGDSAMYLCASSFRGGNNEQFFGPGTRLTVL.

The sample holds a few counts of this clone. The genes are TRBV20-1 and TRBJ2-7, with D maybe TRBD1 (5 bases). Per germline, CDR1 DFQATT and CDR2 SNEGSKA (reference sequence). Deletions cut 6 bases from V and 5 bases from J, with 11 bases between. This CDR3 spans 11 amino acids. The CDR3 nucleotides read TGCAGTGCAGAACAGGTGGACGAGCAGTACTTC. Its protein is CSAEQVDEQYF.

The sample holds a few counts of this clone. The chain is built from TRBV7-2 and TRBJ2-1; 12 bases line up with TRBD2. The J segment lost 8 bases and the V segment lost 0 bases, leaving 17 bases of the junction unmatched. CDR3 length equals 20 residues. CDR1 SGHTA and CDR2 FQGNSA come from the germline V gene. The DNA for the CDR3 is TGTGCCAGCAGCTTAGCTCTCGGACTAGCGGGAAAACGCACCCTCGATGAGCAGTTCTTC. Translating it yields CASSLALGLAGKRTLDEQFF. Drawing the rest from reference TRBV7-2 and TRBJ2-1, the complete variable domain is GAGVSQSPSNKVTEKGKDVELRCDPISGHTALYWYRQSLGQGLEFLIYFQGNSAPDKSGLPSDRFSAERTGGSVSTLTIQRTQQEDSAVYLCASSLALGLAGKRTLDEQFFGPGTRLTVL.

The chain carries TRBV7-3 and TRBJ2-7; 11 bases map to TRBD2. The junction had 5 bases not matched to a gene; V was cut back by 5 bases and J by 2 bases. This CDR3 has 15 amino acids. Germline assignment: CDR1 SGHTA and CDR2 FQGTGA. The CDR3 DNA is TGTGCCAGCAGCCCATTTAGCGGGAGGGCCTACGAGCAGTACTTC. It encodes CASSPFSGRAYEQYF.

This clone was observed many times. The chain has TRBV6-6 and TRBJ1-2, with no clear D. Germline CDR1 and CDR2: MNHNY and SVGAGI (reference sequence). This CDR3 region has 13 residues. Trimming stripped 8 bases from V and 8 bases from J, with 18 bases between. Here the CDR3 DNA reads TGTGCCAGCCACCTCGCAGGAGGACGAGGCTACACCTTC. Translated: CASHLAGGRGYTF.

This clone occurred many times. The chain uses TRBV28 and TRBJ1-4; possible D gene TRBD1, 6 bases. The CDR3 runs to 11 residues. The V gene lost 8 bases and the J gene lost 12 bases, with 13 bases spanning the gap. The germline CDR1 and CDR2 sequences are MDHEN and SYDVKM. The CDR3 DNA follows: TGTGCCAGCGGGGGGCAGGGTCAACTGTTTTTT. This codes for CASGGQGQLFF.

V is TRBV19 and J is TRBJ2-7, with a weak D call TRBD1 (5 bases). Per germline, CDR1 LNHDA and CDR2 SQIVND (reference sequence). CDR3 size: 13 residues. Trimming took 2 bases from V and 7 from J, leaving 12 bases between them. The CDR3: CASSIWGAREQYF. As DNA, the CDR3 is TGTGCCAGTAGTATATGGGGCGCGAGGGAGCAGTACTTC. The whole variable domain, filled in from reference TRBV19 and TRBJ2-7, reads DGGITQSPKYLFRKEGQNVTLSCEQNLNHDAMYWYRQDPGQGLRLIYYSQIVNDFQKGDIAEGYSVSREKKESFPLTVTSAQKNPTAFYLCASSIWGAREQYFGPGTRLTVT.

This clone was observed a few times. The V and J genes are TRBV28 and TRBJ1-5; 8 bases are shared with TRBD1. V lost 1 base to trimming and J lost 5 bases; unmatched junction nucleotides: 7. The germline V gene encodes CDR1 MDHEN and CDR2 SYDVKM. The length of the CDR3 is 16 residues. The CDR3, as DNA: TGTGCCAGCAGTTTATCTGGGGGACAGGTGTATCAGCCCCAGCATTTT. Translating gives CASSLSGGQVYQPQHF.

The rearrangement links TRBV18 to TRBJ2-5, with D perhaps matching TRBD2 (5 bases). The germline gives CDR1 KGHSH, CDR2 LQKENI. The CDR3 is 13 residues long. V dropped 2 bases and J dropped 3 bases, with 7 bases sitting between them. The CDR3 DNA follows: TGTGCCAGCTCACCAAGAGGGAAAGAGACCCAGTACTTC. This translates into CASSPRGKETQYF.

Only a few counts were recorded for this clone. CDR3 in amino acids: CASLSSGRGHEQYF. The CDR3 DNA is TGTGCCAGCCTTTCTAGCGGGAGGGGCCACGAGCAGTACTTC. The V and J genes are TRBV28 and TRBJ2-7, with 12 bases lining up with TRBD2. This CDR3 is built from 14 residues. Germline CDR1 and CDR2: MDHEN and SYDVKM. With V trimmed by 8 bases and J by 5 bases, 7 bases remained unmatched.

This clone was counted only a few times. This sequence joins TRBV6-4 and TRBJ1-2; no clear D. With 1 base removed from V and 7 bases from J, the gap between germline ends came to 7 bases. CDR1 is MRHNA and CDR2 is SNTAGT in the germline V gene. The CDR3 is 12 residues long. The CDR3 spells CASSDYTGGYTF. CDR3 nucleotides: TGTGCCAGCAGTGACTATACGGGTGGCTACACCTTC.

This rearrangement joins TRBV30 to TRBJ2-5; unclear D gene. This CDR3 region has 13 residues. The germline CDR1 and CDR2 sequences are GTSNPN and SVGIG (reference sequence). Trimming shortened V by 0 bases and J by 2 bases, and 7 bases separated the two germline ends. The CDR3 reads CAWSVRRQETQYF. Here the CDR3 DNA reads TGTGCCTGGAGTGTACGGCGGCAAGAGACCCAGTACTTC.

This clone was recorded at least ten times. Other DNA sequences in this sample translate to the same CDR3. The CDR3 coding sequence is TGTGCCAGTAGTATAAGTTCGGAATACGAGCAGTACTTC. Translated, it gives CASSISSEYEQYF. This chain connects TRBV19 to TRBJ2-7, with D hard to call. V gave up 2 bases and J gave up 4 bases, with 9 bases separating them. Germline V CDR1 and CDR2: LNHDA, SQIVND (reference sequence). This CDR3 has 13 residues. The complete variable domain, with remaining parts taken from reference TRBV19 and TRBJ2-7, reads DGGITQSPKYLFRKEGQNVTLSCEQNLNHDAMYWYRQDPGQGLRLIYYSQIVNDFQKGDIAEGYSVSREKKESFPLTVTSAQKNPTAFYLCASSISSEYEQYFGPGTRLTVT.

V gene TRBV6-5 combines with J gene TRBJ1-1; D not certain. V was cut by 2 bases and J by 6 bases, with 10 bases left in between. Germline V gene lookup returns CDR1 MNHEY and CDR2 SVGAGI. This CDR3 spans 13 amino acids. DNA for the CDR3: TGTGCCAGCAGTTACCTCGTGGGGTCTGAAGCTTTCTTT. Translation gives CASSYLVGSEAFF.

The CDR3 reads CASSLQHSYNEQFF. The CDR3 DNA is TGTGCCAGCAGCTTACAGCACTCCTACAATGAGCAGTTCTTC. The J gene is TRBJ2-1, the V gene TRBV11-2; D remains unclear. The germline V gene encodes CDR1 SGHAT and CDR2 FQNNGV. The CDR3 runs 14 residues. Trimming stripped 2 bases from V and 0 bases from J, with 5 bases between.

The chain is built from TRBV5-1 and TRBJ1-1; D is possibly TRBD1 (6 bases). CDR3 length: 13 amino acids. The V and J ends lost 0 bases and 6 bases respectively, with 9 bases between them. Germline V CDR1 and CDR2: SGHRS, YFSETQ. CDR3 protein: CASSLEQGSEAFF. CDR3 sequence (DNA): TGCGCCAGCAGCTTGGAACAGGGCTCTGAAGCTTTCTTT.